Listed here is a single TCR beta chain. As yet, its antigen is unknown. The time point here: newly diagnosed GD, antithyroid drugs for less than 3 months. PBMCs provided the RNA from which the TCR library was made. American Thyroid Association guidelines were used to diagnose Graves' disease. The data were taken from a study of regulatory T cells in long-lasting Graves disease. The overall study: Patients with new Graves' disease had used antithyroid drugs below 3 months. Broader study findings: A greater number of public clonotypes (roughly 2,800) was shared by persistent patients than by new patients (approximately 1,000).

CDR3-region Arm-PCR and iRepertoire HTBI primers produced the TCR beta libraries. TCRdb ran MiXCR on the multiplex PCR reads and lists one entry per CDR3 protein. The table has about 350,000 distinct CDR3 sequences, around 15% seen once; the top ten hold 25% to 30%. The germline CDR1 and CDR2 sequences are SGDLS and YYNGEE. V lost 4 bases, J lost 1 base, and 11 bases lay in between. The length of the CDR3 is 14 residues. These sequences were also reported in another study, on T cells in Graves' hyperthyroidism and ophthalmopathy. That source reports: Thyroid ultrasound, orbital computed tomography, clinical symptoms, and serum thyroxine and TRAb underpinned diagnoses.

This sequence originates from a man between 40 and 49 years old with Graves disease. The sample was peripheral blood mononuclear cells (PBMCs), taken at new diagnosis, from a patient treated with antithyroid drugs. The chain couples TRBV9 to TRBJ1-1; tentative D call: TRBD1 (5 bases). CDR3 bases: TGTGCCAGCAGCAAACAGGCTGCGAACACTGAAGCTTTCTTT. Translated: CASSKQAANTEAFF.